This T cell receptor (beta chain) originates from a study of shared clonotypes between healthy human individuals. Assay: immunoSEQ multiplex PCR; the TCRdb copy retains only in-frame clones and omits some. The sample lists roughly 650,000 clones, more than 95% occurring once. The source is a woman in her 30s in good health. Sequenced material: naive CD4+ T cells sorted from blood. Subset here: CD45RA+ positively selected.

The CDR3 sequence is CAIRDGYGYTF. CDR3 in DNA: TGTGCCATCAGGGACGGCTATGGCTACACCTTC. The genes are TRBV28 and TRBJ1-2, with D maybe TRBD1 (5 bases). The germline V and J ends were trimmed by 10 bases and 4 bases, with 10 bases remaining between them. The CDR3 totals 11 residues. Per the germline V gene, CDR1 is MDHEN and CDR2 is SYDVKM.